The 14 T cell receptor beta chains in this list originate from one sample, sequenced in a study of beta chain features in type 1 diabetes. Every isolated RNA sample was fully reverse transcribed, so sequencing captured expressed TCRB transcripts. Data came from immunoSEQ multiplex PCR; TCRdb stores just in-frame clones and leaves some out. The top ten hold 2% to 2.5% of the sample, which has 35,000 to 45,000 clones, 55% to 70% seen once. The sample comprised Tregs from blood. The receptor set was obtained from a woman aged 25-40 years in good health.

The rearrangement links TRBV7-9 to TRBJ1-1; TRBD1 matches at 8 bases. The V segment lost 6 bases and the J segment 0 bases; nucleotides outside the gene matches: 6. CDR1 and CDR2 (germline): SEHNR, FQNEAQ (reference sequence). There are 15 residues in the CDR3. CDR3 DNA sequence: TGTGCCAGCAGGTCAGCAGGGGGCTTGAACACTGAAGCTTTCTTT. Translated, it gives CASRSAGGLNTEAFF.

The chain uses TRBV7-2 and TRBJ2-1; D not certain. CDR1 SGHTA and CDR2 FQGNSA come from the germline V gene. V lost 5 bases and J 3 bases, leaving 11 bases between the germline ends. The CDR3 has 14 amino acids. CDR3 loop: CASSPAGVYNEQFF. The DNA of the CDR3 is TGTGCCAGCAGCCCCGCCGGAGTCTACAATGAGCAGTTCTTC.

This clone was recorded a few times. This chain connects TRBV28 to TRBJ2-7; TRBD1 agrees at 9 bases. The CDR3 totals 15 residues. Per the germline V gene, CDR1 is MDHEN and CDR2 is SYDVKM. Trimming took 6 bases from V and 4 from J; bases not matched to a gene: 10. The CDR3 spells CASSPSWDRAYEQYF. The CDR3 DNA reads TGTGCCAGCAGCCCATCGTGGGACAGGGCTTACGAGCAGTACTTC. Drawing the rest from reference TRBV28 and TRBJ2-7, the complete variable domain is DVKVTQSSRYLVKRTGEKVFLECVQDMDHENMFWYRQDPGLGLRLIYFSYDVKMKEKGDIPEGYSVSREKKERFSLILESASTNQTSMYLCASSPSWDRAYEQYFGPGTRLTVT.

The chain recombines TRBV4-3 with TRBJ2-5; D uncertain. Gene TRBJ2-7 matches the end of the DNA better, so the J call may be wrong. Germline CDR1 is LGHNA and CDR2 is YSLEER. The CDR3 loop spans 13 amino acids. In nucleotides, the CDR3 is TGCGCCAGCAGCCAAGTAGCCTCGTACGAGCAGTACTTC. Its translation is CASSQVASYEQYF.

In this sample, this clone turned up a few times. CDR3 nucleotides: TGTGCCAGTAGTATCCAGGGACTAGCGGGAGTTATGGGCACAGATACGCAGTATTTT. Translating it yields CASSIQGLAGVMGTDTQYF. The chain uses TRBV19 and TRBJ2-3, with 14 bases aligning to TRBD2. CDR1 is LNHDA and CDR2 is SQIVND in the germline V gene (reference sequence). Unmatched junction bases numbered 9, after V lost 3 bases and J lost 1 base. The CDR3 contains 19 residues.

The V and J genes are TRBV5-1 and TRBJ2-5; TRBD2 matches 9 bases. Trimming removed 0 bases from V and 4 bases from J; junction bases left unmatched: 1. CDR1 and CDR2 (germline): SGHRS, YFSETQ. This CDR3 region has 14 residues. The CDR3 loop is CASSLELAGETQYF. CDR3 DNA sequence: TGCGCCAGCAGCTTGGAACTAGCGGGAGAGACCCAGTACTTC. The variable domain in full, with the rest retrieved from reference TRBV5-1 and TRBJ2-5, is KAGVTQTPRYLIKTRGQQVTLSCSPISGHRSVSWYQQTPGQGLQFLFEYFSETQRNKGNFPGRFSGRQFSNSRSEMNVSTLELGDSALYLCASSLELAGETQYFGPGTRLLVL.

Turning to this clone: Its ends do not fully match the called genes, so a read error is possible. At the DNA level, this CDR3 is encoded by other sequences in the same sample as well. The chain combines TRBV29-1 with TRBJ1-3, with D perhaps TRBD1 (6 bases). Germline assignment: CDR1 SQVTM and CDR2 ANQGSEA. The CDR3 is 14 residues long. DNA for the CDR3: TGCAGCGTTGATGGGGGGGCGCTTGGAAACACCATATACTTT. Its translation is CSVDGGALGNTIYF.

This chain links TRBV5-1 with TRBJ2-7; TRBD2 agrees at 9 bases. The CDR3 sequence is 16 residues long. The germline V gene encodes CDR1 SGHRS and CDR2 YFSETQ. The V gene end was trimmed by 0 bases and the J gene end by 5 bases; junction bases not matched to a gene: 9. CDR3 sequence (DNA): TGCGCCAGCAGCTTGGGTGCTAGCGGGATGACGAACGAGCAGTACTTC. It encodes CASSLGASGMTNEQYF.

V usage is TRBV7-9 and J usage is TRBJ2-5; 8 nucleotides agree with TRBD2. V lost 0 bases and J lost 4; bases outside the gene matches: 4. From germline, CDR1 is SEHNR and CDR2 FQNEAQ (reference sequence). CDR3 size: 15 residues. The CDR3 DNA sequence: TGTGCCAGCAGCTTAGCAAGCGGGAGAACAGAGACCCAGTACTTC. Translation: CASSLASGRTETQYF.

The rearrangement links TRBV2 to TRBJ2-7; tentatively, D is TRBD2 (5 bases). CDR1 is SNHLY and CDR2 is FYNNEI in the germline V gene. V lost 6 bases, J lost 1 base, and 13 bases lay in between. The CDR3 sequence is 14 residues long. CDR3 sequence reads: CASRSSIASYEQYF. CDR3 nucleotide sequence: TGTGCCAGCAGGTCTAGCATTGCTTCCTACGAGCAGTACTTC.

The J gene is TRBJ2-1, the V gene TRBV5-4; the D gene is possibly TRBD2 (7 bases). The CDR3 totals 15 residues. Germline-derived CDR1 and CDR2 are SGHNT and YYREEE (reference sequence). Trimming took off 0 bases at V and 10 bases at J, with 17 bases between the two ends. Here the CDR3 reads CASSLARGAYMEQFF. The CDR3 bases are TGTGCCAGCAGCTTGGCCCGGGGGGCTTATATGGAGCAGTTCTTC.

The rearrangement links TRBV27 to TRBJ2-7; 10 bases match TRBD1. Germline loops: CDR1 MNHEY, CDR2 SMNVEV (reference sequence). This CDR3 contains 13 residues. V lost 6 bases and J lost 4; bases outside the gene matches: 3. The CDR3 here is CASRRQGAYEQYF. DNA of the CDR3: TGTGCCAGCAGACGACAGGGGGCTTACGAGCAGTACTTC.

The genes are TRBV9 and TRBJ1-2; no reliable D call. The CDR3 is made up of 12 amino acids. Germline V gene sequence: CDR1 SGDLS, CDR2 YYNGEE. Trimming shortened V by 3 bases and J by 4 bases, and 7 bases separated the two germline ends. CDR3 residues: CASSAQAYGYTF. The CDR3 nucleotides read TGTGCCAGCAGCGCCCAGGCCTATGGCTACACCTTC.

This clone was found a few times. The rearrangement joins TRBV7-9 to TRBJ2-5; 9 bases match TRBD2. Germline V gene lookup returns CDR1 SEHNR and CDR2 FQNEAQ (reference sequence). V trimming: 5 bases; J trimming: 5 bases; junction bases outside the gene matches: 12. The CDR3 is made up of 16 amino acids. CDR3 DNA: TGTGCCAGCAGCAAGGGGGGCGGGAGGGCCCGGGAGACCCAGTACTTC. Protein: CASSKGGGRARETQYF.